The sample holds a few counts of the clone carrying this TCR beta chain. Its matching antigen is unknown. The assay was immunoSEQ multiplex PCR, and TCRdb's table has in-frame clones only and misses some. This sample yields approximately 50,000 clones, of which about 93% are seen a single time; over 15% belongs to the top ten. The data were obtained in a study of siplizumab effects on memory and regulatory T cells. Study findings and constraints: An assignable phenotype, naive or memory, was missing from roughly 80-95% of proliferating CD4+ or CD8+ clones.

The sample comprised CD8+ T cells sorted from blood. The TCR sequence derives from a human donor in good health.

CDR3 nucleotides: TGCGCCAGCAGCTGGCGGGATACGCAGTATTTT. The encoded protein is CASSWRDTQYF. This chain links TRBV5-1 with TRBJ2-3; D call uncertain. CDR3 size: 11 residues. V was clipped by 3 bases and J by 6 bases, with 5 bases between them. The germline V gene has CDR1 SGHRS and CDR2 YFSETQ.